The next 18 T cell receptor beta chains were all read from a single sample in a study of cytomegalovirus exposure and HLA in healthy donors. The repertoire was sequenced with immunoSEQ multiplex PCR; TCRdb's copy has only in-frame clones and lacks some. The table includes around 150,000 clones, roughly nine tenths detected once. Input material: PBMCs. The source of these receptors is a young woman in good health and CMV-seropositive.

The chain links TRBV6-6 to TRBJ2-3; no reliable D call. The V gene lost 6 bases and the J gene lost 0 bases, with 16 bases spanning the gap. From germline, CDR1 is MNHNY and CDR2 SVGAGI (reference sequence). The CDR3 loop spans 16 amino acids. The CDR3 DNA reads TGTGCCAGCAGCCCTCTATCGCAGGCTAGCACAGATACGCAGTATTTT. Encoded protein: CASSPLSQASTDTQYF.

This chain joins TRBV30 and TRBJ1-2; tentatively, D is TRBD1 (5 bases). CDR1 and CDR2 (germline): GTSNPN, SVGIG (reference sequence). This CDR3 region has 15 residues. Trimming cost V 3 bases and J 2 bases, with 16 bases left between them. This CDR3 is CAWSLGPTTNYGYTF. CDR3 in DNA: TGTGCCTGGAGCTTGGGGCCTACTACCAACTATGGCTACACCTTC.

This sequence joins TRBV5-1 and TRBJ1-5; D is unclear. Germline V gives CDR1 SGHRS, CDR2 YFSETQ. The germline V and J ends were trimmed by 0 bases and 0 bases, with 7 bases remaining between them. This CDR3 has 15 amino acids. CDR3 sequence reads: CASSLGGGSNQPQHF. In DNA form, the CDR3 reads TGCGCCAGCAGCTTGGGTGGAGGTAGCAATCAGCCCCAGCATTTT.

The V and J genes are TRBV7-2 and TRBJ2-7, with 8 bases that match TRBD2. J gave up 1 base and V 3 bases, and 8 bases lay outside the gene matches. CDR1 SGHTA and CDR2 FQGNSA come from the germline V gene. This CDR3 region has 16 residues. This chain's CDR3 is CASSFMGSGTSYEQYF. CDR3 sequence (DNA): TGTGCCAGCAGCTTTATGGGTAGCGGGACTTCCTACGAGCAGTACTTC.

The chain couples TRBV28 to TRBJ2-7, with 7 bases matching TRBD2. The junction had 10 bases not matched to a gene; V was cut back by 3 bases and J by 5 bases. The length of the CDR3 is 15 residues. CDR1 MDHEN and CDR2 SYDVKM come from the germline V gene. The CDR3 DNA is TGTGCCAGCAGTTTTTTTACCGGGGGGAGAAACGAGCAGTACTTC. Protein product: CASSFFTGGRNEQYF. Full variable domain (remainder filled in from reference TRBV28 and TRBJ2-7): DVKVTQSSRYLVKRTGEKVFLECVQDMDHENMFWYRQDPGLGLRLIYFSYDVKMKEKGDIPEGYSVSREKKERFSLILESASTNQTSMYLCASSFFTGGRNEQYFGPGTRLTVT.

The J gene is TRBJ2-1, the V gene TRBV7-3, with 8 positions matching TRBD2. The CDR3 contains 14 residues. Trimming removed 2 bases from V and 7 bases from J; junction bases left unmatched: 4. Germline CDR1 reads SGHTA; CDR2 reads FQGTGA. The CDR3, as DNA: TGTGCCAGCAGCTTATCGGGACTAGGGAATGAGCAGTTCTTC. This encodes CASSLSGLGNEQFF.

V and J are TRBV10-3 and TRBJ2-1; 15 bases are a match to TRBD2. Germline V gives CDR1 ENHRY, CDR2 SYGVKD. CDR3 size: 14 residues. V lost 6 bases and J lost 7; bases outside the gene matches: 1. The CDR3: CAIRGTSGRNEQFF. As DNA, the CDR3 is TGTGCCATCAGGGGGACTAGCGGGAGGAATGAGCAGTTCTTC.

The CDR3 nucleotides read TGTGCCAGCAGTTTGGACAGTTTGGAACTCCTCAGCTCCTACAATGAGCAGTTCTTC. Translated: CASSLDSLELLSSYNEQFF. The rearrangement joins TRBV28 to TRBJ2-1; D may be TRBD1 (6 bases). The germline V gene encodes CDR1 MDHEN and CDR2 SYDVKM. The CDR3 has 19 residues. Trimming removed 3 bases from V and 0 bases from J, with 21 bases in between.

The gene calls are TRBV5-1 and TRBJ2-7; D gene unclear. The CDR3 contains 15 residues. Germline CDR1 reads SGHRS; CDR2 reads YFSETQ. Trimming took 4 bases from V and 2 from J, leaving 16 bases between them. CDR3 residues: CASSTEGSSPYEQYF. The CDR3 DNA is TGCGCCAGCAGCACGGAAGGTAGCAGCCCCTACGAGCAGTACTTC.

The rearrangement joins TRBV7-2 to TRBJ2-3; 9 bases map to TRBD2. The ends lost 2 bases at V and 0 bases at J; junction bases unmatched: 6. This CDR3 spans 17 amino acids. The germline V gene has CDR1 SGHTA and CDR2 FQGNSA. CDR3 in DNA: TGTGCCAGCAGCTTACTAGCGGGGAAAACTAGCACAGATACGCAGTATTTT. This codes for CASSLLAGKTSTDTQYF.

The chain carries TRBV9 and TRBJ2-7; 8 bases match TRBD1. This CDR3 is built from 16 residues. Germline CDR1 reads SGDLS; CDR2 reads YYNGEE. J lost 1 base, V lost 4 bases, and 10 bases had no gene match. The DNA of the CDR3 is TGTGCCAGCAGCCCCCGAAGGACAGGGACATCCTACGAGCAGTACTTC. This gives the protein CASSPRRTGTSYEQYF.

This clone appeared a single time. The rearrangement links TRBV2 to TRBJ2-5, with 11 bases aligning to TRBD2. This CDR3 is 15 amino acids long. V shed 6 bases, J shed 2 bases, and the junction held 5 bases outside the gene matches. Germline V lookup: CDR1 SNHLY, CDR2 FYNNEI. CDR3 region: CASRKTSGTQETQYF. The CDR3 DNA is TGTGCCAGCAGAAAGACTAGCGGGACACAAGAGACCCAGTACTTC.

This chain links TRBV28 with TRBJ1-5; 11 bases align to TRBD1. The CDR3 is made up of 15 amino acids. CDR1 MDHEN and CDR2 SYDVKM come from the germline V gene. The V segment lost 8 bases and the J segment 6 bases; nucleotides outside the gene matches: 9. The CDR3 DNA reads as TGTGCCAGCCAAATCTGGACAGGGGGCCGTCAGCCCCAGCATTTT. Protein sequence: CASQIWTGGRQPQHF.

V usage is TRBV6-6 and J usage is TRBJ2-5; 8 nucleotides agree with TRBD2. The CDR3 length is 14 residues. The J segment lost 5 bases and the V segment lost 5 bases, leaving 7 bases of the junction unmatched. CDR1 is MNHNY, CDR2 SVGAGI, per germline (reference sequence). The CDR3 DNA sequence: TGTGCCAGCAGTCTCGTCCCGGGGGGGGAGACCCAGTACTTC. This translates into CASSLVPGGETQYF.

The chain couples TRBV11-3 to TRBJ2-1; D possibly corresponds to TRBD1 (6 bases). V lost 7 bases and J lost 4, with 11 bases in between. Germline values: CDR1 SGHNT, CDR2 YENEEA. This CDR3 spans 13 amino acids. CDR3 nucleotide sequence: TGTGCCAGCACCAGGGGTGGGTACAATGAGCAGTTCTTC. It is translated as CASTRGGYNEQFF.

The chain has TRBV28 and TRBJ2-7, with 10 bases identical to TRBD2. This CDR3 region has 15 residues. CDR1 and CDR2 (germline): MDHEN, SYDVKM. V was clipped by 7 bases and J by 5 bases; unmatched bases: 11. The CDR3 loop reads CASIVRASGSNEQYF. The CDR3 DNA reads TGTGCCAGCATTGTGAGGGCTAGCGGGAGCAACGAGCAGTACTTC.

CDR3 sequence reads: CASSLVPGGAKNIQYF. DNA of the CDR3: TGCGCCAGCAGCTTGGTCCCGGGGGGAGCCAAAAACATTCAGTACTTC. V gene TRBV5-1 combines with J gene TRBJ2-4; 7 bases are a match to TRBD2. This CDR3 region has 16 residues. Germline V gene lookup returns CDR1 SGHRS and CDR2 YFSETQ. Trimming at V came to 0 bases and at J to 0 bases, leaving 3 bases not matched to a gene.

This clone appeared a single time. The chain has TRBV15 and TRBJ2-7; maybe TRBD1 (5 bases). The V gene's germline CDR1 is LNHNV and CDR2 YYDKDF (reference sequence). V was cut by 1 base and J by 2 bases, with 15 bases left in between. This CDR3 region has 16 residues. CDR3 sequence: CATSRVTASITYEQYF. The CDR3 DNA reads as TGTGCCACCAGCAGAGTGACAGCCTCTATAACCTACGAGCAGTACTTC.